The sequence of this T cell receptor (beta chain) was determined in a study of blood T cell repertoires in COVID-19. Study context: T cells, B-cell-depleted T cells, or PBMCs supplied cDNA or gDNA.

The length of the CDR3 is 13 residues. CDR1 is SGHDT, CDR2 YYEEEE, per germline. Trimming removed 0 bases at V and 8 bases at J, with 11 bases between. This clone came up once. The assay was immunoSEQ multiplex PCR, and TCRdb's table has in-frame clones only and misses some. Of over 400,000 clones listed, about nine tenths were seen once; the top ten hold approximately 1.4%. Material for sequencing was peripheral blood. V and J are TRBV5-6 and TRBJ1-2; possible D gene TRBD1, 5 bases. This sequence was found in a young woman with active or convalescent COVID-19. The CDR3 DNA sequence: TGTGCCAGCAGCTTGGCCGGGGGAGGAGGCTACACCTTC. It specifies CASSLAGGGGYTF.